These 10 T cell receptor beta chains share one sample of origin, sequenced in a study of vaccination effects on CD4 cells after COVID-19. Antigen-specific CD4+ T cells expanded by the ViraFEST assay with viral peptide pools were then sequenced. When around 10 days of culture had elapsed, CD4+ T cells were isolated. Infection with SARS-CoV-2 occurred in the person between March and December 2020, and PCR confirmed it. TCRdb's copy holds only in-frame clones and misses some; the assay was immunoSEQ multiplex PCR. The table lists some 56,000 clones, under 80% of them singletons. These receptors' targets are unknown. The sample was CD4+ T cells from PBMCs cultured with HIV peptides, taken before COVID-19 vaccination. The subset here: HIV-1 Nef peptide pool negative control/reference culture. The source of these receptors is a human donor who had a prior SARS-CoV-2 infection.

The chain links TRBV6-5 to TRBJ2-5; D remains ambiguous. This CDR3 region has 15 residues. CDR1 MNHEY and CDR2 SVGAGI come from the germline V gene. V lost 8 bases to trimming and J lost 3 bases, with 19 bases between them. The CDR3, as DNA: TGTGCCAGCGGAAAGAGACTTTTTCCTGAAGAGACCCAGTACTTC. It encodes CASGKRLFPEETQYF.

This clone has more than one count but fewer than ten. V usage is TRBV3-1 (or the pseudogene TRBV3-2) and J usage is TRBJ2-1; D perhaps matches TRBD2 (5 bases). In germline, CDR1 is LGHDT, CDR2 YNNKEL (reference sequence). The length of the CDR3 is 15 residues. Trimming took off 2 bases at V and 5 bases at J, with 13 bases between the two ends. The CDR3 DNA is TGTGCCAGCAGCCAACCCGGGAATTCCCACAATGAGCAGTTCTTC. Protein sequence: CASSQPGNSHNEQFF.

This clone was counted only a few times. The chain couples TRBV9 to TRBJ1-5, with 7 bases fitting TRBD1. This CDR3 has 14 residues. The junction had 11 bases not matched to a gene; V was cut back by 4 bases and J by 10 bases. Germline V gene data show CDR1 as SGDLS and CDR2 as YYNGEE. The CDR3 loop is CASSPLGQGGPQHF. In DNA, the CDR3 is TGTGCCAGCAGCCCCCTCGGGCAGGGGGGACCCCAGCATTTT. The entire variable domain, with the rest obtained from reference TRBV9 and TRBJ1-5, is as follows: DSGVTQTPKHLITATGQRVTLRCSPRSGDLSVYWYQQSLDQGLQFLIQYYNGEERAKGNILERFSAQQFPDLHSELNLSSLELGDSALYFCASSPLGQGGPQHFGDGTRLSIL.

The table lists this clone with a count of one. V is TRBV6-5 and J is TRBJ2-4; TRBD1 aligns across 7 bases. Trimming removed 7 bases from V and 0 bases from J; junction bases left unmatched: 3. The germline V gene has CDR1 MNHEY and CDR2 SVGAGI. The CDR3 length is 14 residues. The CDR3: CASKTGVAKNIQYF. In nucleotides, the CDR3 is TGTGCCAGCAAAACAGGGGTAGCCAAAAACATTCAGTACTTC.

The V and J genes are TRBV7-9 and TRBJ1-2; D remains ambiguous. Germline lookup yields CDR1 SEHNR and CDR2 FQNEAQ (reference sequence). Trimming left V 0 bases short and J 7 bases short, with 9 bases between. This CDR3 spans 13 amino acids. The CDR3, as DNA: TGTGCCAGCAGCTTAGCCGGGGTCTTTGGCTACACCTTC. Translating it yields CASSLAGVFGYTF.

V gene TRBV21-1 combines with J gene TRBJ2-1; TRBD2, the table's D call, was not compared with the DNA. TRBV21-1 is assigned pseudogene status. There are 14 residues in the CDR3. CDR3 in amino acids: CASSRTGRNNEQFF. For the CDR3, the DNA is TGTGCCAGCAGCAGAACGGGGAGGAACAATGAGCAGTTCTTC.

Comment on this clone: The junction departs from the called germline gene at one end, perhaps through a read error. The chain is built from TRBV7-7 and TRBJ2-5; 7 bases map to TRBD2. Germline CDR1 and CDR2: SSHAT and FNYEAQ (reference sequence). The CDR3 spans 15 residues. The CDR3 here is CASSVRDYNLETQYF. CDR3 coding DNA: TGTGCTAGCAGCGTTCGGGACTATAATTTGGAGACCCAGTACTTC.

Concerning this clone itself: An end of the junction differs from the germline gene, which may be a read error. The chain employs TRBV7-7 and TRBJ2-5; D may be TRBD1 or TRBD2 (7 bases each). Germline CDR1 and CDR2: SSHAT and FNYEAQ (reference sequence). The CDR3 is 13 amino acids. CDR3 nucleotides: TGTGCTAGCAGCCCAGACAGGGAGGGGACCCAGTACTTC. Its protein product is CASSPDREGTQYF.

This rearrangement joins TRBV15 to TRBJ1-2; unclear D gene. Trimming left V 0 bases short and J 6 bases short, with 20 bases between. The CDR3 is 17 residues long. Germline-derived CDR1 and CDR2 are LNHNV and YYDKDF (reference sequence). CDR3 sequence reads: CATSREIIPRRYHGYTF. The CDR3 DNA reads TGTGCCACCAGCAGAGAAATAATACCCCGGCGGTATCATGGCTACACCTTC.

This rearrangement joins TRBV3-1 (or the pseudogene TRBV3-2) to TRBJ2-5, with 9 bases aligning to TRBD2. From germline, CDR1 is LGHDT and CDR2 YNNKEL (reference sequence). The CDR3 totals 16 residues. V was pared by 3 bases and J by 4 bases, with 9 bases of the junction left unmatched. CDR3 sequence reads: CASSHGSGSSGETQYF. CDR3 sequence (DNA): TGTGCCAGCAGCCATGGTAGCGGGAGTTCTGGAGAGACCCAGTACTTC.